These 5 T cell receptor beta chains share one sample of origin, sequenced in a study of cytomegalovirus exposure and HLA in healthy donors. PCR involved 60 Vbeta and 13 Jbeta primers. Measured with immunoSEQ multiplex PCR; TCRdb has only the in-frame clones, and not every one. The sample includes fewer than 110,000 clones, more than 75% of them seen just once. The sequenced sample consisted of PBMCs. These receptors were taken from a woman between 18 and 29 years old in good health and CMV-seropositive.

The J gene is TRBJ2-2, the V gene TRBV27, with no clear D. This CDR3 is built from 17 residues. CDR1 MNHEY and CDR2 SMNVEV come from the germline V gene (reference sequence). Trimming took off 4 bases at V and 0 bases at J, with 15 bases between the two ends. In DNA, the CDR3 is TGTGCCAGCAGTTGGGCCGCAGGATACCCGAACACCGGGGAGCTGTTTTTT. Encoded protein: CASSWAAGYPNTGELFF.

The rearrangement joins TRBV19 to TRBJ1-2; a weak D match, TRBD1 (6 bases). This CDR3 spans 13 amino acids. The germline V and J ends were trimmed by 7 bases and 6 bases, with 15 bases remaining between them. From germline, CDR1 is LNHDA and CDR2 SQIVND (reference sequence). The CDR3 reads CASNLKGVNGYTF. In nucleotides, the CDR3 is TGTGCCAGTAACCTAAAGGGGGTGAATGGCTACACCTTC.

This rearrangement joins TRBV7-2 to TRBJ2-7, with D maybe TRBD1 (6 bases). The CDR3 is made up of 16 amino acids. CDR1 SGHTA and CDR2 FQGNSA come from the germline V gene. The V gene lost 4 bases and the J gene lost 2 bases, with 18 bases spanning the gap. The chain's CDR3 is CASSSWALGAPYEQYF. The DNA of the CDR3 is TGTGCCAGCAGCTCTTGGGCTTTGGGGGCTCCCTACGAGCAGTACTTC.

The J gene is TRBJ2-7, the V gene TRBV5-6; D may be TRBD2 (7 bases). The ends were cut back, 4 bases at V and 9 bases at J, with 20 bases in the middle. The germline CDR1 and CDR2 sequences are SGHDT and YYEEEE. The length of the CDR3 is 14 residues. DNA of the CDR3: TGTGCCAGCAGCCTAGGGGGGGTAGGGGTTGGGCAGTACTTC. Its protein is CASSLGGVGVGQYF.

The J gene is TRBJ1-2, the V gene TRBV6-5; possibly TRBD1 for D (6 bases). The V gene's germline CDR1 is MNHEY and CDR2 SVGAGI. Trimming removed 6 bases from V and 2 bases from J, with 13 bases in between. The CDR3 is 14 residues long. The CDR3 here is CASRTTGTNYGYTF. CDR3 nucleotides: TGTGCCAGCAGGACCACCGGGACAAACTATGGCTACACCTTC.